The text below deals with one TCR beta chain. CDR1 SGHRS and CDR2 YFSETQ come from the germline V gene. Germline trimming cut 9 bases from V and 3 bases from J; bases unmatched to any gene: 10. The CDR3 length is 14 residues. Profiled with immunoSEQ multiplex PCR; TCRdb holds only in-frame clones, not every one. Found here are 800,000 to 950,000 clones, about 96% of them singletons; the top ten hold roughly 0.23%. This sample was included in a study of shared clonotypes between healthy human individuals. CD45RO-negative, CCR7-positively selected cells formed the naive CD8 fraction, excluding terminally differentiated effector memory CD45RA+ cells.

Sequencing was performed on naive CD8+ T cells sorted from blood. This TCR was sampled from a man aged 25 to 45 in good health. This chain connects TRBV5-1 to TRBJ2-5, with 8 nucleotides matching TRBD2. CDR3 residues: CATSPGGAEETQYF. CDR3 in DNA: TGCGCCACCTCCCCGGGGGGGGCCGAAGAGACCCAGTACTTC. Filled out from reference TRBV5-1 and TRBJ2-5, the complete variable domain reads KAGVTQTPRYLIKTRGQQVTLSCSPISGHRSVSWYQQTPGQGLQFLFEYFSETQRNKGNFPGRFSGRQFSNSRSEMNVSTLELGDSALYLCATSPGGAEETQYFGPGTRLLVL.